These 20 T cell receptor beta chains were all obtained from the same sample, sequenced in a study of cytomegalovirus exposure and HLA in healthy donors. A multiplex PCR was run with 60 Vbeta primers and 13 Jbeta primers. Produced via immunoSEQ multiplex PCR; TCRdb's table is partial and in-frame only. The sample shows some 130,000 clones, 84% of them seen only once. Sequencing used PBMCs. These receptors were obtained from a man over 45 in good health and CMV-seronegative.

The gene calls are TRBV30 and TRBJ2-1, with 9 bases matching TRBD2. There are 15 residues in the CDR3. Trimming cost V 0 bases and J 3 bases; bases outside gene matches: 3. Germline-derived CDR1 and CDR2 are GTSNPN and SVGIG (reference sequence). This CDR3 reads CAWSVIAGDYNEQFF. Written as DNA, the CDR3 is TGTGCCTGGAGTGTAATAGCGGGGGACTACAATGAGCAGTTCTTC.

V usage is TRBV4-1 and J usage is TRBJ2-7; D call uncertain. Germline loops: CDR1 MGHRA, CDR2 YSYEKL. V was clipped by 4 bases and J by 1 base, with 17 bases between them. CDR3 length: 16 residues. The CDR3 spells CASSPGPLGISYEQYF. Written as DNA, the CDR3 is TGCGCCAGCAGCCCCGGTCCTCTGGGCATATCCTACGAGCAGTACTTC.

The chain combines TRBV10-2 with TRBJ1-3; D ambiguous. The V and J ends lost 3 bases and 4 bases respectively, with 7 bases between them. The CDR3 covers 13 residues. Germline assignment: CDR1 WSHSY and CDR2 SAAADI. CDR3 residues: CASSDGRGNTIYF. As DNA, the CDR3 is TGCGCCAGCAGTGATGGCCGCGGAAACACCATATATTTT.

The gene calls are TRBV29-1 and TRBJ2-3; a possible D gene is TRBD1 (5 bases). The CDR3 spans 14 residues. The germline gives CDR1 SQVTM, CDR2 ANQGSEA. V was pared by 5 bases and J by 2 bases, with 14 bases between. The CDR3 DNA sequence: TGCAGCGTTAAGGGGCGAAGTGTCACAGATACGCAGTATTTT. It encodes CSVKGRSVTDTQYF.

The rearrangement uses TRBV4-3 and TRBJ1-4; TRBD1 aligns across 10 bases. The J segment lost 4 bases and the V segment lost 6 bases, leaving 14 bases of the junction unmatched. Germline V lookup: CDR1 LGHNA, CDR2 YSLEER. The CDR3 is 18 residues long. DNA of the CDR3: TGCGCCAGCAGTATAAGAACCGGGACAGGGGTCTTTAATGAAAAACTGTTTTTT. Residues: CASSIRTGTGVFNEKLFF.

The chain employs TRBV6-5 and TRBJ2-7; D is perhaps TRBD1 (6 bases). The germline gives CDR1 MNHEY, CDR2 SVGAGI. The length of the CDR3 is 14 residues. The ends were cut back, 2 bases at V and 5 bases at J, with 13 bases in the middle. CDR3 coding DNA: TGTGCCAGCAGTTACCTAAGGACAGTAGACGAGCAGTACTTC. Encoded protein: CASSYLRTVDEQYF.

V usage is TRBV5-5 and J usage is TRBJ2-7; 9 bases align to TRBD1. Germline CDR1 and CDR2: SGHKS and YYEKEE (reference sequence). J gave up 4 bases and V 4 bases, and 9 bases lay outside the gene matches. The CDR3 covers 15 residues. CDR3 in DNA: TGTGCCAGCAGCCGGGACAGGGCCAGAAAATACGAGCAGTACTTC. Translation: CASSRDRARKYEQYF. The variable domain in full, with the rest retrieved from reference TRBV5-5 and TRBJ2-7, is DAGVTQSPTHLIKTRGQQVTLRCSPISGHKSVSWYQQVLGQGPQFIFQYYEKEERGRGNFPDRFSARQFPNYSSELNVNALLLGDSALYLCASSRDRARKYEQYFGPGTRLTVT.

The J gene is TRBJ1-4, the V gene TRBV7-9; a weak D match, TRBD1 (6 bases). The V end lost 3 bases, the J end lost 7 bases, and 18 bases lay between the germline ends. The CDR3 is 16 amino acids. Looked up from germline, CDR1 is SEHNR and CDR2 is FQNEAQ (reference sequence). The CDR3 region has the DNA TGTGCCAGCAGCTTCCTACAGGGTGGCGAGGGTGAAAAACTGTTTTTT. Protein product: CASSFLQGGEGEKLFF. Together with reference TRBV7-9 and TRBJ1-4, the CDR3 gives the full variable domain: DTGVSQNPRHKITKRGQNVTFRCDPISEHNRLYWYRQTLGQGPEFLTYFQNEAQLEKSRLLSDRFSAERPKGSFSTLEIQRTEQGDSAMYLCASSFLQGGEGEKLFFGSGTQLSVL.

The V gene is TRBV9, the J gene TRBJ2-3; D possibly corresponds to TRBD2 (6 bases). This CDR3 has 15 amino acids. Germline V CDR1 and CDR2: SGDLS, YYNGEE. V was cut by 6 bases and J by 1 base, with 15 bases left in between. In DNA, the CDR3 is TGTGCCAGCACCGTTGGGGGGTTTGGCACAGATACGCAGTATTTT. Translation: CASTVGGFGTDTQYF. Full variable domain (missing parts from reference TRBV9 and TRBJ2-3): DSGVTQTPKHLITATGQRVTLRCSPRSGDLSVYWYQQSLDQGLQFLIQYYNGEERAKGNILERFSAQQFPDLHSELNLSSLELGDSALYFCASTVGGFGTDTQYFGPGTRLTVL.

The rearrangement links TRBV6-4 to TRBJ2-3; D possibly corresponds to TRBD1 (6 bases). Trimming left V 7 bases short and J 4 bases short, with 21 bases between. Germline-derived CDR1 and CDR2 are MRHNA and SNTAGT. This CDR3 is 16 amino acids long. The CDR3 DNA sequence: TGTGCCAGCAACTTACGGGACAAAGGGCCCCCAGATACGCAGTATTTT. It is translated as CASNLRDKGPPDTQYF.

The chain couples TRBV13 to TRBJ1-1; the D is unclear. There are 14 residues in the CDR3. Per the germline V gene, CDR1 is PRHDT and CDR2 is FYEKMQ (reference sequence). V was cut by 2 bases and J by 1 base, with 8 bases left in between. CDR3 sequence reads: CASSLLQPNTEAFF. The CDR3 nucleotides read TGTGCCAGCAGCTTATTACAGCCGAACACTGAAGCTTTCTTT.

The chain recombines TRBV2 with TRBJ1-4, with 10 bases matching TRBD1. This CDR3 contains 14 residues. Germline loops: CDR1 SNHLY, CDR2 FYNNEI. V was clipped by 4 bases and J by 10 bases; unmatched bases: 6. The CDR3, as DNA: TGTGCCAGCAGTGCGACAGGGGGCGCATCAAAACTGTTTTTT. This gives the protein CASSATGGASKLFF.

The V gene is TRBV19, the J gene TRBJ2-7; maybe TRBD1 (6 bases). With 8 bases removed from V and 5 bases from J, the gap between germline ends came to 13 bases. The CDR3 covers 12 residues. The germline CDR1 and CDR2 sequences are LNHDA and SQIVND (reference sequence). The CDR3 region is CASGYRADEQYF. Here the CDR3 DNA reads TGTGCCAGTGGGTACAGGGCGGACGAGCAGTACTTC.

The chain links TRBV27 to TRBJ1-6, with D possibly being TRBD1 (5 bases). The ends were cut back, 3 bases at V and 6 bases at J, with 9 bases in the middle. Germline V gene sequence: CDR1 MNHEY, CDR2 SMNVEV (reference sequence). This CDR3 is built from 14 residues. DNA for the CDR3: TGTGCCAGCAGTTTCGCGGGGGTTAATTCACCCCTCCACTTT. It translates to CASSFAGVNSPLHF.

V and J are TRBV5-1 and TRBJ2-7; 8 nucleotides match TRBD2. CDR1 and CDR2 from the germline V gene are SGHRS and YFSETQ. The CDR3 has 15 residues. Trimming took 4 bases from V and 5 from J; bases not matched to a gene: 11. CDR3 coding DNA: TGCGCCAGCAGCGCGGCAGCGGGGGATCTGAACGAGCAGTACTTC. As protein: CASSAAAGDLNEQYF.

In its sample, this clone was seen a few times. This sequence joins TRBV7-8 and TRBJ2-7; D is unclear. The CDR3 has 15 residues. The V end was cut by 1 base, the J end by 0 bases, with 10 bases between. The V gene's germline CDR1 is SGHVS and CDR2 FQNEAQ. CDR3 sequence (DNA): TGTGCCAGCAGCTTAGTTGGCGGTTACTCCTACGAGCAGTACTTC. This encodes CASSLVGGYSYEQYF.

The gene calls are TRBV7-2 and TRBJ2-5, with 12 bases aligning to TRBD2. From germline, CDR1 is SGHTA and CDR2 FQGNSA. CDR3 length equals 16 residues. V was clipped by 2 bases and J by 5 bases; unmatched bases: 6. The CDR3, as DNA: TGTGCCAGCAGCTTATCACTAGCGGGGGGCATGGAGACCCAGTACTTC. It specifies CASSLSLAGGMETQYF.

In nucleotides, the CDR3 is TGTGCCAGCAGCGTAGGTGCAGGGGGTACCGTAGATACGCAGTATTTT. This gives the protein CASSVGAGGTVDTQYF. The genes are TRBV9 and TRBJ2-3; TRBD1 matches 7 bases. CDR1 and CDR2 (germline): SGDLS, YYNGEE. V was clipped by 0 bases and J by 5 bases; unmatched bases: 9. CDR3 size: 16 residues.

This clone was recorded only once. The V and J genes are TRBV4-2 and TRBJ1-6, with 7 bases aligning to TRBD1. This CDR3 has 19 amino acids. V was pared by 2 bases and J by 0 bases, with 10 bases of the junction left unmatched. Germline loops: CDR1 LGHNA, CDR2 YNFKEQ. Here the CDR3 DNA reads TGTGCCAGCAGCCAACTTACAGGGGCCCTGAGCTCCTATAATTCACCCCTCCACTTT. Its translation is CASSQLTGALSSYNSPLHF.

The chain joins TRBV29-1 to TRBJ2-2, with 7 bases lining up with TRBD1. This CDR3 spans 14 amino acids. The V segment lost 7 bases and the J segment 3 bases; nucleotides outside the gene matches: 8. Germline V lookup: CDR1 SQVTM, CDR2 ANQGSEA. Here the CDR3 reads CSAACDRDTGELFF. The CDR3 DNA follows: TGCAGCGCTGCTTGCGACAGGGACACCGGGGAGCTGTTTTTT.